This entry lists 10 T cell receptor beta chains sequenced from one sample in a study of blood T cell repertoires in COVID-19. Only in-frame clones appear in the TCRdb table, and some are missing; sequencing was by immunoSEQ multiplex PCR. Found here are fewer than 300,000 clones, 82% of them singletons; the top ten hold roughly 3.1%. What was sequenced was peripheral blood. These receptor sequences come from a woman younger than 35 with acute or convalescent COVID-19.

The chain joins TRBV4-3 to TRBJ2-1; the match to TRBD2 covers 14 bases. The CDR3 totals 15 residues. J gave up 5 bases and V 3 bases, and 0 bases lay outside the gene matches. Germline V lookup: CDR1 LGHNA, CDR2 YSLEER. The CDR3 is CASSQTSGRDNEQFF. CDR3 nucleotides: TGCGCCAGCAGCCAGACTAGCGGGAGGGACAATGAGCAGTTCTTC.

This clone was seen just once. The CDR3 here is CASSEYFASGSSYNEQFF. The CDR3 bases are TGTGCCAGCAGTGAATATTTCGCGAGCGGGAGTTCCTACAATGAGCAGTTCTTC. The chain has TRBV25-1 and TRBJ2-1, with 8 bases identical to TRBD2. Germline-derived CDR1 and CDR2 are MGHDK and SYGVNS. This CDR3 has 18 residues. Trimming removed 0 bases from V and 1 base from J; junction bases left unmatched: 8.

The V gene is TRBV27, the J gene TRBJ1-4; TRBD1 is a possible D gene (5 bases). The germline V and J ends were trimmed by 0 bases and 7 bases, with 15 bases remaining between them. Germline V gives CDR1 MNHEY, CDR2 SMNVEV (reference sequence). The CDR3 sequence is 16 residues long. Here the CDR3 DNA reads TGTGCCAGCAGTTTATCACCTGGGGGGGGGACTGAAAAACTGTTTTTT. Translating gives CASSLSPGGGTEKLFF.

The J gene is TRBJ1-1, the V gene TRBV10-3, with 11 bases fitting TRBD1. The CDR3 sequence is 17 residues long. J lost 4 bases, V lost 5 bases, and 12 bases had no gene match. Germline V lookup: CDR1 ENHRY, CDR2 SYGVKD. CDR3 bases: TGTGCCATCAGTCTCCGGGACAGGGGGGCTGGTGTCACTGAAGCTTTCTTT. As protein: CAISLRDRGAGVTEAFF.

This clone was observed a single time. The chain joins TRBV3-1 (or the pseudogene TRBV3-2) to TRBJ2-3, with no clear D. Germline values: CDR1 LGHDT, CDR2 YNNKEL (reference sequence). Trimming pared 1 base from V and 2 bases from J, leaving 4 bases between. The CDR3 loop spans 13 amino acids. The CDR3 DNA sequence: TGTGCCAGCAGCCAAGGTAACACAGATACGCAGTATTTT. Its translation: CASSQGNTDTQYF.

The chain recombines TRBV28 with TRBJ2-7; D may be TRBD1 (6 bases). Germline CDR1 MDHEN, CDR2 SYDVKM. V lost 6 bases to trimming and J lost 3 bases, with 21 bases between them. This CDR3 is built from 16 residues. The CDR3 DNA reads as TGTGCCAGCAGCCCAACCCGCTCGGGACAAAACTACGAGCAGTACTTC. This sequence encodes CASSPTRSGQNYEQYF. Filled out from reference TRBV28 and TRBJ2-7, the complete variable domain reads DVKVTQSSRYLVKRTGEKVFLECVQDMDHENMFWYRQDPGLGLRLIYFSYDVKMKEKGDIPEGYSVSREKKERFSLILESASTNQTSMYLCASSPTRSGQNYEQYFGPGTRLTVT.

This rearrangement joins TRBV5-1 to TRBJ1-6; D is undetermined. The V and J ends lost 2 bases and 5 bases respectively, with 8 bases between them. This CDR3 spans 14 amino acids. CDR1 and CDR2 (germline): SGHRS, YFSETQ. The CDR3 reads CASSLNGDNSPLHF. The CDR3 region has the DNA TGCGCCAGCAGCTTAAACGGAGATAATTCACCCCTCCACTTT.

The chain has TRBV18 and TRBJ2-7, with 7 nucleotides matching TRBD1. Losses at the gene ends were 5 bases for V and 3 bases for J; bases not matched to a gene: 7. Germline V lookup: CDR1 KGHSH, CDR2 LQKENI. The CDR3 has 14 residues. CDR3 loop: CASSSGDRYYEQYF. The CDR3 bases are TGTGCCAGCTCATCAGGGGACAGATACTACGAGCAGTACTTC.

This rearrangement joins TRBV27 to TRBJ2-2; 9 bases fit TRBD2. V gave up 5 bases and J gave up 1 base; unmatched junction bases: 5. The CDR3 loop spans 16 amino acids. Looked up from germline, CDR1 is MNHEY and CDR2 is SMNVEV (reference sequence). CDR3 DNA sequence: TGTGCCAGCAGTATCCTAGCGGGAATGAACACCGGGGAGCTGTTTTTT. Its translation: CASSILAGMNTGELFF.

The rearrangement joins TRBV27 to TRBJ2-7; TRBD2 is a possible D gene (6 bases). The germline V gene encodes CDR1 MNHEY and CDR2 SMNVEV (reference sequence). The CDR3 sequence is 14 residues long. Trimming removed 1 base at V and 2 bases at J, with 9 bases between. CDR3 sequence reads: CASSLWGVPYEQYF. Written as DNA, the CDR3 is TGTGCCAGCAGTTTATGGGGGGTACCCTACGAGCAGTACTTC.